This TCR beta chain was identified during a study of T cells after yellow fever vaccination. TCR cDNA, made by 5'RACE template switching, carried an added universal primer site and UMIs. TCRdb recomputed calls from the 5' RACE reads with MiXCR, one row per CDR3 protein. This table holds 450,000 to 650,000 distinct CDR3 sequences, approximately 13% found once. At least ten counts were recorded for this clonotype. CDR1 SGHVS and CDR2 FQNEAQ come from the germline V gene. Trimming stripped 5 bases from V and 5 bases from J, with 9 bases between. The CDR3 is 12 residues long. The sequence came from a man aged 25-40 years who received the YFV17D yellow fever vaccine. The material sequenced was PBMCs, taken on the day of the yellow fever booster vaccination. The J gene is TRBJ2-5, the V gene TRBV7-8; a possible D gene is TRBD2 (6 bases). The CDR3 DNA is TGTGCCAGCAGCCCAAGCGGGGAGACCCAGTACTTC. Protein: CASSPSGETQYF.